The 26 T cell receptor beta chains below all came from one sample that was sequenced in a study of blood T cell repertoires in COVID-19. Repertoires were generated with immunoSEQ multiplex PCR, while TCRdb's copy carries only in-frame clones and drops some. Here the sample spans 190,000 or so clones, about 91% being singletons. Sequenced: peripheral blood. The receptors stem from a young woman with acute or convalescent COVID-19.

The rearrangement uses TRBV5-4 and TRBJ2-5, with 7 positions matching TRBD1. V lost 4 bases and J lost 5; bases outside the gene matches: 5. Germline V lookup: CDR1 SGHNT, CDR2 YYREEE (reference sequence). The CDR3 covers 13 residues. This CDR3 reads CASSVQGWETQYF. CDR3 sequence (DNA): TGTGCCAGCAGCGTACAGGGGTGGGAGACCCAGTACTTC.

V and J are TRBV28 and TRBJ1-2; a weak D match, TRBD1 (6 bases). Germline V lookup: CDR1 MDHEN, CDR2 SYDVKM. The length of the CDR3 is 17 residues. The V end was cut by 5 bases, the J end by 1 base, with 20 bases between. This CDR3 is CASSRQSGTPLNYGYTF. The DNA for the CDR3 is TGTGCCAGCAGTCGACAATCCGGGACACCTCTTAACTATGGCTACACCTTC.

This rearrangement joins TRBV5-4 to TRBJ2-3; weak D call: TRBD2 (6 bases). This CDR3 region has 16 residues. V was pared by 4 bases and J by 5 bases, with 20 bases between. Germline-derived CDR1 and CDR2 are SGHNT and YYREEE (reference sequence). In nucleotides, the CDR3 is TGTGCCAGCAGCCCCTCGGGAGCGGAGCAGGGAGATACGCAGTATTTT. This codes for CASSPSGAEQGDTQYF.

V is TRBV6-5 and J is TRBJ2-3, with 8 bases that match TRBD2. The CDR3 sequence is 15 residues long. The V segment lost 6 bases and the J segment 5 bases; nucleotides outside the gene matches: 10. CDR1 is MNHEY, CDR2 SVGAGI, per germline. The CDR3 protein is CASSVGGLGGDTQYF. CDR3 sequence (DNA): TGTGCCAGCAGCGTCGGGGGACTAGGGGGAGATACGCAGTATTTT.

The chain has TRBV2 and TRBJ1-4; no clear D gene. V gave up 5 bases and J gave up 1 base, with 5 bases separating them. Germline values: CDR1 SNHLY, CDR2 FYNNEI. The CDR3 has 13 residues. CDR3 in DNA: TGTGCCAGCAGTACGGTAACTAATGAAAAACTGTTTTTT. It codes for CASSTVTNEKLFF.

There are a few counts of this clone. The chain uses TRBV27 and TRBJ1-5; 7 bases match TRBD1. There are 14 residues in the CDR3. Unmatched junction bases numbered 2, after V lost 4 bases and J lost 2 bases. CDR1 is MNHEY, CDR2 SMNVEV, per germline (reference sequence). CDR3 nucleotide sequence: TGTGCCAGCAGTTATGGACAGGGCAATCAGCCCCAGCATTTT. Translation gives CASSYGQGNQPQHF.

This rearrangement joins TRBV11-2 to TRBJ1-5; D is ambiguous. The CDR3 runs to 13 residues. Germline CDR1 and CDR2: SGHAT and FQNNGV. Trimming shortened V by 6 bases and J by 3 bases, and 9 bases separated the two germline ends. The CDR3 coding sequence is TGTGCCAGCAGTTCCGTCCCCAATCAGCCCCAGCATTTT. It translates to CASSSVPNQPQHF.

This chain links TRBV9 with TRBJ2-1; TRBD2 aligns across 7 bases. The CDR3 sequence is 12 residues long. Trimming took 4 bases from V and 10 from J; bases not matched to a gene: 5. Germline loops: CDR1 SGDLS, CDR2 YYNGEE. CDR3 DNA: TGTGCCAGCAGCCCCGGGACTATCGAGCAGTTCTTC. This translates into CASSPGTIEQFF.

The CDR3 here is CASSIGGSELFF. DNA of the CDR3: TGCGCCAGCAGCATCGGAGGCTCGGAGCTGTTTTTT. This rearrangement joins TRBV5-1 to TRBJ2-2, with a tentative D call TRBD2 (5 bases). The CDR3 loop spans 12 amino acids. The ends were cut back, 4 bases at V and 10 bases at J, with 11 bases in the middle. The germline gives CDR1 SGHRS, CDR2 YFSETQ.

In its sample, this clone was seen once. The gene calls are TRBV5-6 and TRBJ2-5; D may be TRBD2 (6 bases). The CDR3 runs 11 residues. The V and J ends lost 7 bases and 2 bases respectively, with 6 bases between them. CDR1 and CDR2 (germline): SGHDT, YYEEEE. In nucleotides, the CDR3 is TGTGCCAGCGCGGGACAAGAGACCCAGTACTTC. It codes for CASAGQETQYF. Complete variable domain (other parts from reference TRBV5-6 and TRBJ2-5): DAGVTQSPTHLIKTRGQQVTLRCSPKSGHDTVSWYQQALGQGPQFIFQYYEEEERQRGNFPDRFSGHQFPNYSSELNVNALLLGDSALYLCASAGQETQYFGPGTRLLVL.

The chain links TRBV6-5 to TRBJ1-1, with no clear D. The CDR3 is made up of 13 amino acids. In germline, CDR1 is MNHEY, CDR2 SVGAGI. V lost 10 bases, J lost 1 base, and 13 bases lay in between. CDR3 bases: TGTGCCACTCAGGTTACCCAGAACACTGAAGCTTTCTTT. It yields the protein CATQVTQNTEAFF.

The chain joins TRBV5-8 to TRBJ1-6; D remains ambiguous. V gave up 0 bases and J gave up 11 bases, with 3 bases separating them. The CDR3 has 11 amino acids. Germline assignment: CDR1 SGHTS and CDR2 YDEGEE. The CDR3 DNA reads TGTGCCAGCAGCTTGGCAGCACCCCTCCACTTT. This sequence encodes CASSLAAPLHF.

CDR3 in DNA: TGTGCCAGCACAGACCCGGGACTAGCGGGAGGCACCACAGATACGCAGTATTTT. Translation: CASTDPGLAGGTTDTQYF. This chain links TRBV28 with TRBJ2-3; 15 nucleotides align to TRBD2. Per the germline V gene, CDR1 is MDHEN and CDR2 is SYDVKM. Trimming removed 7 bases from V and 2 bases from J; junction bases left unmatched: 10. CDR3 length: 18 residues.

This clone was counted a single time. V and J are TRBV12-5 and TRBJ2-5, with D tentatively TRBD1 (6 bases). The CDR3 totals 14 residues. V gave up 6 bases and J gave up 5 bases, with 16 bases separating them. Germline CDR1 is LGHNT and CDR2 is FRNRAP. As DNA, the CDR3 is TGTGCTAGTGGCCCCGGGACATTAATGGAGACCCAGTACTTC. Translated, it gives CASGPGTLMETQYF.

The V and J genes are TRBV20-1 and TRBJ1-2, with D unresolved. This CDR3 spans 11 amino acids. V gave up 3 bases and J gave up 7 bases, with 9 bases separating them. Germline lookup yields CDR1 DFQATT and CDR2 SNEGSKA (reference sequence). The CDR3 nucleotides read TGCAGTGCTAGGGAGGCACCTGGCTACACCTTC. Translated: CSAREAPGYTF.

The chain employs TRBV28 and TRBJ1-1; D is perhaps TRBD1 (6 bases). The germline gives CDR1 MDHEN, CDR2 SYDVKM. This CDR3 spans 15 amino acids. With 5 bases removed from V and 2 bases from J, the gap between germline ends came to 15 bases. CDR3 sequence (DNA): TGTGCCAGCAGTGCGAGGGGGGGAGGAAACACTGAAGCTTTCTTT. Translating it yields CASSARGGGNTEAFF. The full variable domain, its missing parts supplied by reference TRBV28 and TRBJ1-1, is DVKVTQSSRYLVKRTGEKVFLECVQDMDHENMFWYRQDPGLGLRLIYFSYDVKMKEKGDIPEGYSVSREKKERFSLILESASTNQTSMYLCASSARGGGNTEAFFGQGTRLTVV.

This chain connects TRBV27 to TRBJ1-2; D remains ambiguous. The V gene lost 3 bases and the J gene lost 3 bases, with 8 bases spanning the gap. Germline CDR1 reads MNHEY; CDR2 reads SMNVEV (reference sequence). CDR3 length equals 13 residues. CDR3 region: CASSFGQDYGYTF. For the CDR3, the DNA is TGTGCCAGCAGTTTTGGTCAGGACTATGGCTACACCTTC.

This chain uses TRBV12-3 or TRBV12-4 with TRBJ1-1; D gene ambiguous. CDR3 length equals 12 residues. V lost 3 bases, J lost 9 bases, and 11 bases lay in between. The CDR3 reads CASSLGRIKAFF. CDR3 nucleotides: TGTGCCAGCAGTTTGGGCAGGATAAAAGCTTTCTTT.

J is TRBJ1-1 and V is TRBV5-1; D not certain. The CDR3 runs to 11 residues. Trimming removed 5 bases from V and 8 bases from J, with 10 bases in between. Germline CDR1 and CDR2: SGHRS and YFSETQ. The chain's CDR3 is CASRAGAEAFF. In nucleotides, the CDR3 is TGCGCCAGCAGGGCGGGAGCGGAAGCTTTCTTT.

The V gene is TRBV28, the J gene TRBJ1-4; D perhaps matches TRBD1 (6 bases). The CDR3 extends over 13 amino acids. Germline CDR1 is MDHEN and CDR2 is SYDVKM. The V and J ends lost 6 bases and 10 bases respectively, with 15 bases between them. The CDR3 region is CASSPWGRGKLFF. The CDR3 DNA sequence: TGTGCCAGCAGCCCTTGGGGGCGCGGAAAACTGTTTTTT.

The rearrangement links TRBV4-2 to TRBJ2-3, with 7 bases fitting TRBD2. This CDR3 contains 14 residues. Germline CDR1 and CDR2: LGHNA and YNFKEQ. V lost 8 bases and J lost 0; bases outside the gene matches: 5. The CDR3 bases are TGTGCCAGCGTCCGGGAGGCTAGCACAGATACGCAGTATTTT. This sequence encodes CASVREASTDTQYF.

This clone was counted only a few times. The chain links TRBV5-4 to TRBJ2-1; 7 nucleotides match TRBD2. With 4 bases clipped from V and 8 bases from J, the junction kept 12 bases outside the gene matches. The CDR3 is 15 amino acids. Germline V CDR1 and CDR2: SGHNT, YYREEE (reference sequence). The CDR3 coding sequence is TGTGCCAGCAGCCCTGGACTAGGCATAAGTGATGAGCAGTTCTTC. Its protein is CASSPGLGISDEQFF. The full variable domain, with the rest looked up from reference TRBV5-4 and TRBJ2-1, is ETGVTQSPTHLIKTRGQQVTLRCSSQSGHNTVSWYQQALGQGPQFIFQYYREEENGRGNFPPRFSGLQFPNYSSELNVNALELDDSALYLCASSPGLGISDEQFFGPGTRLTVL.

The CDR3 DNA sequence: TGTGCCAGCAGCTTAGGCAGAGCCAGGAGGGCCGGATGGGAGACCCAGTACTTC. This encodes CASSLGRARRAGWETQYF. This chain uses TRBV11-2 with TRBJ2-5, with D possibly matching TRBD2 (6 bases). Germline CDR1 reads SGHAT; CDR2 reads FQNNGV. Trimming removed 1 base at V and 5 bases at J, with 23 bases between. This CDR3 region has 18 residues.

The chain links TRBV5-1 to TRBJ1-3; 7 bases align to TRBD1. The CDR3 has 14 amino acids. Germline trimming cut 3 bases from V and 4 bases from J; bases unmatched to any gene: 4. From germline, CDR1 is SGHRS and CDR2 YFSETQ. CDR3 sequence reads: CASSSGTDGNTIYF. The DNA of the CDR3 is TGCGCCAGCAGCTCCGGGACAGACGGAAACACCATATATTTT.

The V gene is TRBV30, the J gene TRBJ2-7; D is possibly TRBD1 (5 bases). V was clipped by 7 bases and J by 2 bases, with 12 bases between them. CDR3 length: 12 residues. CDR1 GTSNPN and CDR2 SVGIG come from the germline V gene (reference sequence). In DNA form, the CDR3 reads TGTGCCTCCAGGGCAGGAACCTACGAGCAGTACTTC. This codes for CASRAGTYEQYF.

This clone was seen only a few times. This chain connects TRBV11-2 to TRBJ2-1, with TRBD2 matching over 8 bases. Germline-derived CDR1 and CDR2 are SGHAT and FQNNGV. The CDR3 runs to 15 residues. With 1 base clipped from V and 6 bases from J, the junction kept 5 bases outside the gene matches. This CDR3 reads CASSLAGGYFNEQFF. DNA of the CDR3: TGTGCCAGCAGCTTAGCGGGAGGGTACTTCAATGAGCAGTTCTTC.